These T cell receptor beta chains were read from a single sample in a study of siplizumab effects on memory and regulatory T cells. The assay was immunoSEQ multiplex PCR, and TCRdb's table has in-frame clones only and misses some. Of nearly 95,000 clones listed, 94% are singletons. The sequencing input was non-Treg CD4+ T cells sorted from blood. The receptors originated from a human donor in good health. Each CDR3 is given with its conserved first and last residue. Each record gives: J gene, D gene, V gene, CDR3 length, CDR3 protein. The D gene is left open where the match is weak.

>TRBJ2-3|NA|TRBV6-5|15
CASSYMGALGDTQYF
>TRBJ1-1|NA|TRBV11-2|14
CASSRNILGTEAFF
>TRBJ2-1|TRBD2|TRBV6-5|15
CASSIQASGPNEQFF
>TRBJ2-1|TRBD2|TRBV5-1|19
CASSKGLAGAHFSGNEQFF
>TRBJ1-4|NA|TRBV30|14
CAWSGARTNEKLFF
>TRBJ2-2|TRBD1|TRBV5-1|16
CASSLQGTGVTGELFF
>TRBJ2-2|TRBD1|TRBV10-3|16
CAISATGWGNTGELFF
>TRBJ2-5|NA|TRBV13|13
CASRSGGPETQYF
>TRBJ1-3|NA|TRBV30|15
CAWRNSLPLRGTIYF
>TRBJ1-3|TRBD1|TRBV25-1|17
CASSATGQGAVGNTIYF
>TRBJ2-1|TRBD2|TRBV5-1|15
CASSLTSGLYNEQFF
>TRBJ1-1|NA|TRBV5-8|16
CASSLLSRLGNTEAFF
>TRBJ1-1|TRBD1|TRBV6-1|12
CASGRQGIEAFF
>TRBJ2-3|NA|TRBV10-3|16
CAISERLGLIGDTQYF
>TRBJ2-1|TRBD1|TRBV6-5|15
CASRSVGQGINEQFF